The clone carrying this T cell receptor (beta chain) was observed a few times. The antigen remains unidentified. The V end was cut by 6 bases, the J end by 0 bases, with 2 bases between. The CDR3 runs 12 residues. This record belongs to a study of T cell repertoires in cytomegalovirus infection. Study in general: Public TCR beta signatures were indicative of both CMV infection and a matching HLA type. The study, taken as a whole, reports: The ex vivo response was dominated by HLA-C-restricted CMV-specific TCR beta clonotypes. Of the TCR beta families, the public ones yielded a cumulative frequency that identified carriers of CMV plus the relevant HLA.

Each CDR3 protein is one row after TCRdb ran MiXCR on the reads. The data contain fewer than 200,000 distinct CDR3 sequences, approximately 14% of them singletons. The chain combines TRBV12-3 or TRBV12-4 with TRBJ2-2, with unresolved D. The receptor comes from a human donor in good health (CMV status not recorded). Some clones in this sample may be carry-over from other donors' samples. Specimen: PBMCs. CDR3 DNA sequence: TGTGCCAGCAGGCCGAACACCGGGGAGCTGTTTTTT. Encoded protein: CASRPNTGELFF.